This T cell receptor beta chain was found in a study of post-analysis software for immune sequencing data. General observations from the study: Roughly 5 TRBV segments occurring more often in patients than controls included TRBV5-6, TRBV5-1 and TRBV20-1.

Carried by the TCR beta cDNA libraries were unique molecular identifiers. TCRdb re-analysed the PCR reads in MiXCR, keeping a single row per CDR3 protein. The sample includes 170,000 or so distinct CDR3 sequences, about 29% seen only once; the top ten take over 1.2%. The CDR3 runs 16 residues. The germline V and J ends were trimmed by 0 bases and 5 bases, with 14 bases remaining between them. This clonotype was counted a few times. No antigen is known for it. Material for sequencing was blood. The TCR was taken from a girl under 18 with multiple sclerosis. The J gene is TRBJ2-1, the V gene TRBV12-3 or TRBV12-4, with a possible D match to TRBD2 (5 bases). The CDR3 sequence is CASSLAPASSNNEQFF. The CDR3 DNA sequence: TGTGCCAGCAGTTTAGCACCGGCTAGCAGCAACAATGAGCAGTTCTTC.